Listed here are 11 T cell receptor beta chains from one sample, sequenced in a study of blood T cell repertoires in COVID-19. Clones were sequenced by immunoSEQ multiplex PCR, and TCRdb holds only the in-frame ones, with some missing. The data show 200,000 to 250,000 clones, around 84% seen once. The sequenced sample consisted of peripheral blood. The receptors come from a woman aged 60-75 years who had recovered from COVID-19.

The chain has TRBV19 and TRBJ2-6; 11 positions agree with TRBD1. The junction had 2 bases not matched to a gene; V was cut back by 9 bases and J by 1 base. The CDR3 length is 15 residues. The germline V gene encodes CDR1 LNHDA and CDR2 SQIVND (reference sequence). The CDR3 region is CASGQGASGANVLTF. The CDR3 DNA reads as TGTGCCAGCGGACAGGGGGCTTCTGGGGCCAACGTCCTGACTTTC.

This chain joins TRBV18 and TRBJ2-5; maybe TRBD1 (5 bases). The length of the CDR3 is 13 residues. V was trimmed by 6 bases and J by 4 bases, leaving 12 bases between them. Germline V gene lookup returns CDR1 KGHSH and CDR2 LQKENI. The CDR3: CASSLGQGETQYF. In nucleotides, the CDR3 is TGTGCCAGCTCTCTGGGTCAGGGAGAGACCCAGTACTTC.

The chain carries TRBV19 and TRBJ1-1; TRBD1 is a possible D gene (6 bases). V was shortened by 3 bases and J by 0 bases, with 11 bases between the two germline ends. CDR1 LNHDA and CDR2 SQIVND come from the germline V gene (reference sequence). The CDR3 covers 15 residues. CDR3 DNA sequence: TGTGCCAGTAGTATCGGGACAACCATGAACACTGAAGCTTTCTTT. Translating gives CASSIGTTMNTEAFF.

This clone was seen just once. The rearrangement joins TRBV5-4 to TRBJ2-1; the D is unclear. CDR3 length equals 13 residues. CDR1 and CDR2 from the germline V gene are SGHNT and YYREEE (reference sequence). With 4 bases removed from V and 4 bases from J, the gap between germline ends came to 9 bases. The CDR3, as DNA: TGTGCCAGCAGCCTAAACGTTTACAATGAGCAGTTCTTC. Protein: CASSLNVYNEQFF.

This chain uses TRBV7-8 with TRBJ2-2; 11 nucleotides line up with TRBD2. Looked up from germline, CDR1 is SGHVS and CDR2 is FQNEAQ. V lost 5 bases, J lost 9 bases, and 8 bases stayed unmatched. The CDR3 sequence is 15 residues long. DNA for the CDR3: TGTGCCAGCAGCCTTGCTAGCGGGGGGAGCCGGGAGCTGTTTTTT. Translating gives CASSLASGGSRELFF.

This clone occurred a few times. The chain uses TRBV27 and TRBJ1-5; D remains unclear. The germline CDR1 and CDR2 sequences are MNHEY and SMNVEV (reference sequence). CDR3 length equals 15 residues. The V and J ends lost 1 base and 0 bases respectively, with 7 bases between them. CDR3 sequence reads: CASSLFLASNQPQHF. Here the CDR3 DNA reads TGTGCCAGCAGTTTATTTTTGGCTAGCAATCAGCCCCAGCATTTT.

The CDR3 loop is CASSLRGNLDTQYF. As DNA, the CDR3 is TGTGCCAGCAGCTTAAGGGGGAATTTAGATACGCAGTATTTT. The chain combines TRBV5-4 with TRBJ2-3; D might be TRBD1 (6 bases). Germline V lookup: CDR1 SGHNT, CDR2 YYREEE (reference sequence). CDR3 length equals 14 residues. Between the trimmed V and J ends, which lost 2 bases and 5 bases, there was a span of 12 bases.

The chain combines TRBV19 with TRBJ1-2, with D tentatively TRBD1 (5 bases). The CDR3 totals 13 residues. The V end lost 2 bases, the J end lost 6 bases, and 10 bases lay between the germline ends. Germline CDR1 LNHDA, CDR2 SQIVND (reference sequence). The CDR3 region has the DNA TGTGCCAGTAGTATAAGGCAGGGAAATGGCTACACCTTC. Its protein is CASSIRQGNGYTF.

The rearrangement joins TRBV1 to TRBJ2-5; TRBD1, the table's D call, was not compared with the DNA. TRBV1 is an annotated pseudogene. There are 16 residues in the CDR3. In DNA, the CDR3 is TGCACCAGCAGCCAAGAAAGGGACAGGGAGGAAGAGACCCAGTACTTC. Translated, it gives CTSSQERDREEETQYF.

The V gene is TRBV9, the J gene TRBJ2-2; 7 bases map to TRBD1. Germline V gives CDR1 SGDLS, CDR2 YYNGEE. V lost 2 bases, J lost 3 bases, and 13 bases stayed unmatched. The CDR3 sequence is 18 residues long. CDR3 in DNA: TGTGCCAGCAGCGTTCGCGAAATGAGACAGGGCCACACCGGGGAGCTGTTTTTT. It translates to CASSVREMRQGHTGELFF.

The CDR3 nucleotides are TGTGCCAGCAGCCAACAAGGGGTGGGTGGCTACACCTTC. Translated, it gives CASSQQGVGGYTF. The chain recombines TRBV7-9 with TRBJ1-2, with D tentatively TRBD1 (5 bases). The ends were cut back, 5 bases at V and 7 bases at J, with 14 bases in the middle. Germline V gene lookup returns CDR1 SEHNR and CDR2 FQNEAQ (reference sequence). This CDR3 is built from 13 residues.